This T cell receptor beta chain was identified in a study of T cells in Graves' hyperthyroidism and ophthalmopathy (dated by TCRdb to the late 2010s). With respect to the entire study: TCR V-J signatures able to tell the groups apart were searched for in a discovery cohort of approximately 95 patients, of whom 40 to 45 had Graves' ophthalmopathy and more than 55 had stable Graves' hyperthyroidism. After blood sampling, hyperthyroidism patients were treated with methimazole at a starting dose of 30 mg daily, and ophthalmopathy patients were treated with high-dose intravenous methylprednisolone. For training and testing, the 100 or so patients in the discovery cohort were randomly divided in a 7:3 ratio. The paper reports TCR Vbeta CDR3 sequencing of fewer than 150 peripheral blood samples: 43 ophthalmopathy, fewer than 85 hyperthyroidism and 17 progressor patients. The study also compared thyroid tissue and blood T-cell repertoires from about six Graves' hyperthyroidism patients. An independent validation cohort of 18 to 20 hyperthyroidism patients and approximately 15 patients who later progressed to ophthalmopathy tested prospective prediction of ophthalmopathy. Broad study findings and their caveats: A 13 V-J signature model separated ophthalmopathy from stable hyperthyroidism, with roughly 88% sensitivity and 81% to 82% specificity in cross-validation and 80%/75% in testing. In validation, the model predicted progression to ophthalmopathy with 60% to 71% sensitivity and about 73% specificity, a median of roughly seven months before onset. Most expanded thyroid clonotypes (frequency above 0.001) were also found in blood, which suggests that blood repertoires may mirror thyroid immune responses. Sample size was not statistically predetermined, and investigators were not blinded to group allocation.

The TCR beta CDR3 regions were amplified from the RNA transcripts. For the first round of RT-PCR on the TCR CDR3, the HTBI primer set was used together with the Qiagen OneStep RT-PCR kit. Libraries were constructed in a second round of multiplex PCR, after which size selection and purification were performed. Libraries were sequenced paired-end with 100 bp reads on an Illumina HiSeq2000. Processing in the source paper ran as follows. SOAPnuke was used to process the raw data, with reads discarded if the reads contained adapters or uncalled bases, had a mean Phred below 15, or lacked an exact constant-primer or identifier match. COPE v1.2.5 was used to merge the high-quality paired reads, and each unique nucleotide sequence was defined as a clonotype. MiTCR v1.1 was used to align the clonotypes against IMGT TRBV, TRBD and TRBJ reference segments. Analysis was restricted to V-J combinations with a frequency above 0.0001, which covered over 98% of repertoires. The TCS score was defined as the ratio of F50 (clonal expansion) to E x V (chaos), calculated using BLOSUM62-based TCRdist between CDR3 peptides within each V-J. Welch's t-statistics and random forest reduced around 520 V-J features to 10 to 15, which were used in a naive Bayes classifier (R e1071). Thyroid-blood repertoire similarity was quantified with the Morisita-Horn index. In-frame beta chains were kept once TCRdb had trimmed the public reads at Q25 with fastp and called clones with MiXCR. Rows with a matching CDR3 protein are joined into one entry that keeps the most common DNA and genes. The V and J calls shown here were made by TCRdb, not taken from the authors' results. This sample holds approximately 510,000 distinct CDR3 sequences; over 45% were observed only once. In total, the top ten clones hold about 43% of the sample.

From the cysteine up to the phenylalanine, the CDR3 has a length of 14 residues. The only DNA kept is the CDR3, 42 bases in frame from the first base. Via the germline V gene (reference sequence), CDR1 is SEHNR and CDR2 FQNEAQ. Relative to germline, V is missing 6 bases and J is missing 3 bases, with 8 bases of the junction outside any gene match. As concerns this clonotype: Its binding antigen is unknown. No base quality values were provided; no much bigger clone lies one nucleotide off.

Exclusion was applied to patients with uncontrolled infections, other autoimmune diseases, pregnancy or lactation. Diagnoses were based on clinical symptoms, serum thyroxine and TRAb, thyroid ultrasound and orbital computed tomography. Trizol reagent was used to extract total RNA, and RNA quality was then checked on an Agilent 2100 Bioanalyzer. The sequence was collected from an adult woman with Graves' disease, either hyperthyroidism or ophthalmopathy (not recorded which). The chain was built from TRBV7-9 and TRBJ2-7; a stretch of 7 junction bases matches TRBD1. The sample taken for sequencing was peripheral blood or thyroid tissue (not recorded which). CDR3 reads: CASRSQDRDYEQYF. The DNA sequence is given as TGTGCCAGCAGGTCCCAAGACAGGGACTACGAGCAGTACTTC.